This T cell receptor (beta chain) was sequenced in a study of blood T cell repertoires in COVID-19. In the original analysis: Using reference gene primer amplification, nucleated cell counts were estimated. Libraries were prepared by immunoSEQ multiplex PCR; TCRdb keeps only in-frame clonotypes and omits some of them. The D gene and trimming were derived from the DNA, and the V and J assignments and clone size from that table. This sample has about 300,000 clones, with roughly 90% found just once. This CDR3 is 17 amino acids long. The germline V gene has CDR1 MGHRA and CDR2 YSYEKL. V gave up 1 base and J gave up 4 bases, with 20 bases separating them.

This sequence originates from a man between 18 and 29 years old who had recovered from COVID-19. The chain links TRBV4-1 to TRBJ2-7; possible D gene TRBD2, 6 bases. The material sequenced was peripheral blood. In DNA, the CDR3 is TGCGCCAGCAGCCAAGTAATTAGCGGCAGATCCTCTTACGAGCAGTACTTC. Amino acids: CASSQVISGRSSYEQYF.